These T cell receptor beta chains were read from a single sample in a study of beta chain features in type 1 diabetes. TCRdb keeps only in-frame clones here, not all; method: immunoSEQ multiplex PCR. The sample comprises hundreds of thousands of clones, around 16% of which are singletons, and 0.07% to 0.095% rests with the top ten. Sequences were obtained from naive CD4+ T cells from blood. The receptors stem from a man in his late teens or twenties in good health. Each CDR3 is given with its conserved first and last residue. Each record gives: D gene, J gene, clone size, V gene, CDR3 DNA, CDR3 protein. The D gene is left open where the match is weak. The size entry is marked missing in some rows and otherwise reads once, few, many or a size class.

>.|TRBJ2-7|.|TRBV2
TGTGCCAGCAGTAGCTTTTCCCACGAGCAGTACTTC
CASSSFSHEQYF
>.|TRBJ1-5|.|TRBV19
TGTGCCAGTAAACGGCCCAATCAGCCCCAGCATTTT
CASKRPNQPQHF
>.|TRBJ1-1|.|TRBV10-3
TGTGCCATCAGTGGGACAGCGAACACTGAAGCTTTCTTT
CAISGTANTEAFF
>.|TRBJ2-7|few|TRBV18
TGTGCCAGCTCACCCTTAGTTAGCATCTCCGACTCCTACGAGCAGTACTTC
CASSPLVSISDSYEQYF
>TRBD1|TRBJ2-7|few|TRBV14
TGTGCCAGCAGTCCCGGGACAGGGCCCACCTACGAGCAGTACTTC
CASSPGTGPTYEQYF
>TRBD2|TRBJ2-7|.|TRBV7-9
TGTGCCAGCAGCTTAGGGCGGAAAACTAGCGGAACCTACGAGCAGTACTTC
CASSLGRKTSGTYEQYF
>.|TRBJ1-3|many|TRBV7-2
TGTGCCAGCAGCCCGGCGGCGAGGAACACCATATATTTT
CASSPAARNTIYF
>.|TRBJ2-7|few|TRBV20-1
TGCAGTGTCACCCTATACGAGCAGTACTTC
CSVTLYEQYF
>.|TRBJ2-5|.|TRBV20-1
TGCAGTGTACCGAGGCAAGAGACCCAGTACTTC
CSVPRQETQYF
>.|TRBJ1-6|few|TRBV10-3
TGTGCCATCAGTTCCTTCGGAAGCGGTACAAATTCACCCCTCCACTTT
CAISSFGSGTNSPLHF
>.|TRBJ2-7|.|TRBV6-5
TGTGCCAGCAGTTCCCTCGCGGCCGGGGTCTACGAGCAGTACTTC
CASSSLAAGVYEQYF
>.|TRBJ2-6|.|TRBV10-3
TGTGCCATCAGTACGGGCCGCTCTGGGGCCAACGTCCTGACTTTC
CAISTGRSGANVLTF
>TRBD1|TRBJ2-1|.|TRBV5-4
TGTGCCAGCAGCTTCCGGGACAGGGCCCCTAATGAGCAGTTCTTC
CASSFRDRAPNEQFF
>.|TRBJ1-2|.|TRBV5-6
TGTGCCAGCAGCTTACCGGGAGCTAACTATGGCTACACCTTC
CASSLPGANYGYTF
>TRBD1|TRBJ1-2|few|TRBV28
TGTGCCAGCAGTCGGGACCTACAGGGGTCCTATGGCTACACCTTC
CASSRDLQGSYGYTF
>.|TRBJ1-5|.|TRBV7-2
TGTGCCAGCCGTTTTGGCAATCAGCCCCAGCATTTT
CASRFGNQPQHF
>.|TRBJ2-3|.|TRBV5-1
TGCGCCAGCAGAGGGACGGCAACACCAGATACGCAGTATTTT
CASRGTATPDTQYF
>TRBD2|TRBJ2-1|.|TRBV5-4
TGTGCCAGCAGGCGGGAGGTCTACAATGAGCAGTTCTTC
CASRREVYNEQFF
>.|TRBJ2-7|few|TRBV30
TGTGCCTGGGCGGGACAGCCCTACGAGCAGTACTTC
CAWAGQPYEQYF
>.|TRBJ2-2|few|TRBV27
TGTGCCAGCAGTTTAAAGGCGTTGATGCTACCCCGGCCCGGGGAGCTGTTTTTT
CASSLKALMLPRPGELFF
>TRBD2|TRBJ2-1|.|TRBV9
TGTGCCAGCAGCGTAGCTTTGGGAGGGGTCTACAATGAGCAGTTCTTC
CASSVALGGVYNEQFF
>.|TRBJ2-7|few|TRBV7-2
TGTGCCAGCAGCGGGACCGGGACCGTGCTCCAGTACTTC
CASSGTGTVLQYF
>.|TRBJ1-3|few|TRBV7-2
TGTGCCAGCAGCCGCAGGGACTCTGGAAACACCATATATTTT
CASSRRDSGNTIYF
>.|TRBJ2-1|few|TRBV28
TGTGCCAGCAGTTTAGCTTGGGGTGAGCAGTTCTTC
CASSLAWGEQFF
>TRBD2|TRBJ2-2|.|TRBV19
TGTGCCACCAGGACTAGCGGGAGGCAATCGAACACCGGGGAGCTGTTTTTT
CATRTSGRQSNTGELFF
>.|TRBJ1-2|few|TRBV28
TGTGCCAGCAGTATCACAGGAGCCTATGGCTACACCTTC
CASSITGAYGYTF
>.|TRBJ1-5|.|TRBV9
TGTGCCAGCAGCACTACAGGGCCAGATCCGCCCCAGCATTTT
CASSTTGPDPPQHF
>.|TRBJ2-1|.|TRBV12-5
TGTGCTAGTGGTTCGGGTGGGAATGAGCAGTTCTTC
CASGSGGNEQFF
>.|TRBJ2-2|.|TRBV7-9
TGTGCCAGCAGCCGGGGCGGGGCGAACACCGGGGAGCTGTTTTTT
CASSRGGANTGELFF
>TRBD1|TRBJ1-1|.|TRBV10-3
TGTGCCATCAGTGGTGCTGGGACAGGGGGTATTAGGACTGAAGCTTTCTTT
CAISGAGTGGIRTEAFF
>TRBD1|TRBJ1-5|few|TRBV18
TGTGCCAGCTCACCAGCAACAGGGGGTTTAAGCAATCAGCCCCAGCATTTT
CASSPATGGLSNQPQHF
>TRBD2|TRBJ2-3|few|TRBV7-2
TGTGCCAGCAGTCCACGGACTAGCGGGAGGGCCAGCGCAGATACGCAGTATTTT
CASSPRTSGRASADTQYF
>.|TRBJ1-6|.|TRBV7-9
TGTGCCAGCAGCTTAGAAGCCAATTCACCCCTCCACTTT
CASSLEANSPLHF
>TRBD2|TRBJ2-1|.|TRBV12-5
TGTGCTAGTGGTTTGAGCGTTCTAGCGGGAGCTAAGCGGTCATACAATGAGCAGTTCTTC
CASGLSVLAGAKRSYNEQFF
>.|TRBJ2-7|few|TRBV25-1
TGTGCCAGCAGTGATGGGGGCTTTACCTACGAGCAGTACTTC
CASSDGGFTYEQYF
>.|TRBJ2-3|.|TRBV5-1
TGCGCCAGCAGCTCGAGCCCTTCTAGCACAGATACGCAGTATTTT
CASSSSPSSTDTQYF
>TRBD2|TRBJ2-3|.|TRBV28
TGTGCCAGCAGTTTCGCCCTAGCGGGATCTGGCACAGATACGCAGTATTTT
CASSFALAGSGTDTQYF
>.|TRBJ2-3|few|TRBV5-5
TGTGCCAGCAGCTCTAGAGATACGCAGTATTTT
CASSSRDTQYF
>.|TRBJ2-1|few|TRBV28
TGTGCCAGCCGCGCAGAACCAAGCTCCTACAATGAGCAGTTCTTC
CASRAEPSSYNEQFF
>.|TRBJ2-4|.|TRBV29-1
TGCAGCGCGTTGTGGGGTCAGGGTGCCAAAAACATTCAGTACTTC
CSALWGQGAKNIQYF